Below, 5 T cell receptor beta chains from the same sample are listed, as sequenced in a study of blood T cell repertoires in COVID-19. Clones were sequenced by immunoSEQ multiplex PCR, and TCRdb holds only the in-frame ones, with some missing. The sample contains 150,000 to 200,000 clones, 88% of which appear only once. Material for sequencing was PBMCs or T cells enriched from blood (not recorded which). Every receptor here comes from a woman aged 18-35 years who had recovered from COVID-19.

The chain is built from TRBV28 and TRBJ1-5; D is possibly TRBD1 (6 bases). Germline V lookup: CDR1 MDHEN, CDR2 SYDVKM. The CDR3 runs to 13 residues. Trimming stripped 2 bases from V and 9 bases from J, with 11 bases between. The CDR3 nucleotides are TGTGCCAGCAGTTTAGGAACAGGGCGGCCCCAGCATTTT. This gives the protein CASSLGTGRPQHF.

This chain links TRBV28 with TRBJ2-4, with TRBD1 identical over 8 bases. This CDR3 spans 17 amino acids. Trimming cost V 4 bases and J 1 base; bases outside gene matches: 9. CDR1 and CDR2 from the germline V gene are MDHEN and SYDVKM. The CDR3 loop is CASSSADRAGAKNIQYF. The CDR3, as DNA: TGTGCCAGCAGTTCAGCGGACAGGGCGGGGGCCAAAAACATTCAGTACTTC.

The CDR3 nucleotides read TGTGCCAGCACCGACACCCGGAACACTGAAGCTTTCTTT. This codes for CASTDTRNTEAFF. The chain couples TRBV28 to TRBJ1-1; D not certain. Looked up from germline, CDR1 is MDHEN and CDR2 is SYDVKM. This CDR3 spans 13 amino acids. The V gene lost 7 bases and the J gene lost 1 base, with 10 bases spanning the gap.

Only one count was recorded for this clone. This rearrangement joins TRBV5-6 to TRBJ1-1, with D possibly TRBD1 on 5 matching bases. This CDR3 has 13 residues. Trimming shortened V by 0 bases and J by 5 bases, and 8 bases separated the two germline ends. CDR1 and CDR2 from the germline V gene are SGHDT and YYEEEE. CDR3 protein: CASSLVGVTEAFF. DNA for the CDR3: TGTGCCAGCAGCTTGGTAGGGGTAACTGAAGCTTTCTTT.

The chain combines TRBV6-2 or TRBV6-3 with TRBJ1-1; 7 bases align to TRBD1. This CDR3 comprises 14 residues. Germline V gene data show CDR1 as MNHEY and CDR2 as SVGEGT. J lost 5 bases, V lost 6 bases, and 9 bases had no gene match. For the CDR3, the DNA is TGTGCCAGCAGCCTCGACAGGGAAGTAACTGAAGCTTTCTTT. Its translation: CASSLDREVTEAFF.